This T cell receptor (beta chain) was found in a study of blood T cell repertoires in COVID-19. As for the study in general: Donors in the United States, Italy and Spain gave samples during acute or convalescent COVID-19. The cDNA or gDNA used as material had been derived from T cells, B-cell-depleted T cells, or PBMCs.

The J segment lost 3 bases and the V segment lost 5 bases, leaving 4 bases of the junction unmatched. Germline CDR1 and CDR2: LNHDA and SQIVND (reference sequence). The CDR3 sequence is 15 residues long. Seattle patients were enrolled during active infection and followed longitudinally. Authors' methods: Amplification of reference gene primers was used by the study to estimate nucleated cell counts. TCRdb's copy holds only in-frame clones and misses some; the assay was immunoSEQ multiplex PCR. From that table come the V and J calls and clone size; the DNA was used to work out D and trimming. Here the sample spans tens of thousands of clones, 87% being singletons.

The receptor was derived from a woman over 75 with COVID-19, enrolled during active disease. The J gene is TRBJ2-3, the V gene TRBV19; the match to TRBD2 covers 11 bases. Sequences were obtained from peripheral blood. Here the CDR3 reads CASSELAGATDTQYF. The CDR3 coding sequence is TGTGCCAGTAGTGAACTAGCGGGGGCTACAGATACGCAGTATTTT.